These 18 T cell receptor beta chains came from one sample sequenced in a study of cytomegalovirus exposure and HLA in healthy donors. Researchers ran the PCR with 60 Vbeta and 13 Jbeta primers. Some clones are missing from TCRdb's copy, which holds only in-frame ones; the method was immunoSEQ multiplex PCR. This table holds about 160,000 clones, 75% found once. The sequencing input was PBMCs. The receptors were sampled from a woman in her fifties or sixties in good health and CMV-seropositive.

The rearrangement joins TRBV6-1 to TRBJ1-2; D may be TRBD1 (6 bases). This CDR3 is 14 amino acids long. V lost 6 bases and J lost 5, with 16 bases in between. CDR1 is MNHNS and CDR2 is SASEGT in the germline V gene. CDR3 in DNA: TGTGCCAGCAGAGAACCAGGACAGCTTTATGGCTACACCTTC. Protein: CASREPGQLYGYTF.

The table lists this clone with a few counts. The rearrangement uses TRBV4-1 and TRBJ1-6, with a weak D call TRBD1 (5 bases). The CDR3 spans 17 residues. Per the germline V gene, CDR1 is MGHRA and CDR2 is YSYEKL. V lost 1 base and J 6 bases, leaving 16 bases between the germline ends. CDR3 nucleotide sequence: TGCGCCAGCAGCCAAGTGGAGACAGCGAATATTAATTCACCCCTCCACTTT. The encoded protein is CASSQVETANINSPLHF.

The CDR3 is CASNSGQGLQETQYF. CDR3 coding DNA: TGCGCCAGCAATAGCGGACAGGGACTACAAGAGACCCAGTACTTC. The J gene is TRBJ2-5, the V gene TRBV5-1; TRBD1 might be the D (8 bases). Trimming removed 6 bases at V and 2 bases at J, with 17 bases between. The germline V gene has CDR1 SGHRS and CDR2 YFSETQ. The length of the CDR3 is 15 residues.

The table lists this clone with a few counts. The genes are TRBV29-1 and TRBJ2-6, with 7 bases that match TRBD1. Germline V gene lookup returns CDR1 SQVTM and CDR2 ANQGSEA. With 4 bases clipped from V and 2 bases from J, the junction kept 5 bases outside the gene matches. The CDR3 extends over 15 amino acids. The CDR3 spells CSVGRGTAGANVLTF. The CDR3 region has the DNA TGCAGCGTTGGACGAGGGACAGCTGGGGCCAACGTCCTGACTTTC.

V usage is TRBV7-2 and J usage is TRBJ1-2; TRBD1 might be the D (5 bases). This CDR3 is built from 14 residues. Germline values: CDR1 SGHTA, CDR2 FQGNSA. V was shortened by 1 base and J by 8 bases, with 14 bases between the two germline ends. The CDR3 sequence is CASSLVADKWGYTF. CDR3 DNA: TGTGCCAGCAGCTTAGTGGCGGACAAGTGGGGCTACACCTTC. The entire variable domain, with the rest obtained from reference TRBV7-2 and TRBJ1-2, is as follows: GAGVSQSPSNKVTEKGKDVELRCDPISGHTALYWYRQSLGQGLEFLIYFQGNSAPDKSGLPSDRFSAERTGGSVSTLTIQRTQQEDSAVYLCASSLVADKWGYTFGSGTRLTVV.

The V call is TRBV6-5, the J call TRBJ1-2; D remains ambiguous. Per the germline V gene, CDR1 is MNHEY and CDR2 is SVGAGI. The CDR3 has 14 residues. Trimming shortened V by 6 bases and J by 4 bases, and 15 bases separated the two germline ends. CDR3 amino acids: CASRIPGGGYGYTF. DNA of the CDR3: TGTGCCAGCAGGATTCCGGGTGGAGGCTATGGCTACACCTTC.

This clone was seen a single time. This sequence joins TRBV15 and TRBJ2-3; D perhaps matches TRBD2 (6 bases). Germline V gene data show CDR1 as LNHNV and CDR2 as YYDKDF (reference sequence). The CDR3 runs to 17 residues. Trimming removed 3 bases from V and 0 bases from J, with 16 bases in between. The CDR3 DNA is TGTGCCACCAGCAGGGAAATCGGGGGATTTAGCACAGATACGCAGTATTTT. The encoded protein is CATSREIGGFSTDTQYF.

Of note for this clone: Distinct nucleotide sequences in the sample also encode this CDR3. V usage is TRBV5-1 and J usage is TRBJ1-1; no definite D call. CDR1 SGHRS and CDR2 YFSETQ come from the germline V gene. Trimming took off 1 base at V and 1 base at J, with 8 bases between the two ends. This CDR3 comprises 14 residues. The CDR3, as DNA: TGCGCCAGCAGCTTGCTAGACCGGAACACTGAAGCTTTCTTT. Translated, it gives CASSLLDRNTEAFF.

The V and J genes are TRBV19 and TRBJ2-6; 7 bases are a match to TRBD1. The CDR3 is 17 amino acids. The V gene end was trimmed by 1 base and the J gene end by 4 bases; junction bases not matched to a gene: 7. Germline V gene lookup returns CDR1 LNHDA and CDR2 SQIVND (reference sequence). CDR3 amino acids: CASSIGDRVPGANVLTF. CDR3 DNA sequence: TGTGCCAGTAGTATAGGGGACAGAGTACCCGGGGCCAACGTCCTGACTTTC.

The chain couples TRBV6-5 to TRBJ2-5, with D possibly matching TRBD2 (6 bases). This CDR3 has 14 amino acids. From germline, CDR1 is MNHEY and CDR2 SVGAGI. V shed 4 bases and J shed 5 bases, with 14 bases lying between them. CDR3 bases: TGTGCCAGCAGTTCATTCGGGGCGGGGGAGACCCAGTACTTC. This encodes CASSSFGAGETQYF.

The table lists this clone with a count of one. The J gene is TRBJ2-1, the V gene TRBV2, with D maybe TRBD1 (6 bases). The CDR3 totals 13 residues. Trimming took 7 bases from V and 5 from J, leaving 12 bases between them. CDR1 SNHLY and CDR2 FYNNEI come from the germline V gene. DNA for the CDR3: TGTGCCAGCAAACAGGGAATGAACAATGAGCAGTTCTTC. Protein product: CASKQGMNNEQFF. Based on the CDR3 plus reference TRBV2 and TRBJ2-1, the full variable domain is EPEVTQTPSHQVTQMGQEVILRCVPISNHLYFYWYRQILGQKVEFLVSFYNNEISEKSEIFDDQFSVERPDGSNFTLKIRSTKLEDSAMYFCASKQGMNNEQFFGPGTRLTVL.

This chain links TRBV11-3 with TRBJ2-5, with a weak D call TRBD2 (5 bases). Deletions cut 1 base from V and 5 bases from J, with 8 bases between. Germline values: CDR1 SGHNT, CDR2 YENEEA. The CDR3 has 13 amino acids. The CDR3 spells CASSLGSGETQYF. Written as DNA, the CDR3 is TGTGCCAGCAGCTTAGGGAGCGGTGAGACCCAGTACTTC.

CDR3 amino acids: CASSSGDGNTEAFF. The DNA of the CDR3 is TGTGCCAGCAGTTCGGGGGACGGCAACACTGAAGCTTTCTTT. The chain is built from TRBV6-5 and TRBJ1-1; D is possibly TRBD1 (5 bases). Germline V gene data show CDR1 as MNHEY and CDR2 as SVGAGI. This CDR3 comprises 14 residues. V was clipped by 4 bases and J by 2 bases, with 11 bases between them.

The genes are TRBV6-1 and TRBJ1-1; D perhaps matches TRBD1 (5 bases). Germline CDR1 and CDR2: MNHNS and SASEGT. The CDR3 spans 15 residues. Trimming took 2 bases from V and 0 from J, leaving 10 bases between them. The CDR3 DNA follows: TGTGCCAGCAGTGAATGGGGCAGACTGAACACTGAAGCTTTCTTT. Translating it yields CASSEWGRLNTEAFF.

The gene calls are TRBV9 and TRBJ1-1; TRBD1 aligns across 7 bases. Germline V CDR1 and CDR2: SGDLS, YYNGEE. The V segment lost 3 bases and the J segment 3 bases; nucleotides outside the gene matches: 8. The length of the CDR3 is 15 residues. The CDR3 DNA reads TGTGCCAGCAGCGCCCGACAGGGAGGTCACACTGAAGCTTTCTTT. Encoded protein: CASSARQGGHTEAFF.

This chain links TRBV5-1 with TRBJ2-3; D ambiguous. CDR3 size: 15 residues. Germline lookup yields CDR1 SGHRS and CDR2 YFSETQ. V lost 0 bases and J lost 5, with 13 bases in between. CDR3 nucleotides: TGCGCCAGCAGCTTGGTACGTGGGCATGGAGATACGCAGTATTTT. Residues: CASSLVRGHGDTQYF.

J is TRBJ1-2 and V is TRBV7-9, with D perhaps matching TRBD1 (6 bases). Per the germline V gene, CDR1 is SEHNR and CDR2 is FQNEAQ (reference sequence). The CDR3 spans 14 residues. The V gene lost 6 bases and the J gene lost 2 bases, with 13 bases spanning the gap. CDR3 amino acids: CASSHRELNYGYTF. CDR3 nucleotide sequence: TGTGCCAGCAGTCACAGGGAACTAAACTATGGCTACACCTTC.

The chain is built from TRBV11-2 and TRBJ1-5; D perhaps matches TRBD1 (6 bases). Looked up from germline, CDR1 is SGHAT and CDR2 is FQNNGV. The V end lost 2 bases, the J end lost 5 bases, and 7 bases lay between the germline ends. The CDR3 runs to 13 residues. The CDR3 protein is CASSLSGDQPQHF. CDR3 nucleotide sequence: TGTGCCAGCAGCTTATCAGGGGATCAGCCCCAGCATTTT.